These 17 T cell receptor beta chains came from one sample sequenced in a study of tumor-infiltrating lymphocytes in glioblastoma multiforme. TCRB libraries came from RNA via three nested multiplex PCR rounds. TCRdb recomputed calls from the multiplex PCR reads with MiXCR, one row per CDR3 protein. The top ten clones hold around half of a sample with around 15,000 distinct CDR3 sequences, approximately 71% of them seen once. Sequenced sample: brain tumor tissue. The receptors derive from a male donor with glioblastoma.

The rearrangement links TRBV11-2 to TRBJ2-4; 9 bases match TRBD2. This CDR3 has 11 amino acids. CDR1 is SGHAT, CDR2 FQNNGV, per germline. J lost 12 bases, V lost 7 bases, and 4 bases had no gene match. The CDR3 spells CASNSGGNQYF. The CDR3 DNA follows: TGTGCCAGCAACAGCGGGGGGAATCAGTACTTC.

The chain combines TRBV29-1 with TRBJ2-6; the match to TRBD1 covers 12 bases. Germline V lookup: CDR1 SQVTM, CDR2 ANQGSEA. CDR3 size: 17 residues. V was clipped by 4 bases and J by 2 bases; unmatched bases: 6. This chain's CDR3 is CSVGDRGRTPGANVLTF. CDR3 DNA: TGCAGCGTTGGGGACAGGGGGCGAACCCCTGGGGCCAACGTCCTGACTTTC.

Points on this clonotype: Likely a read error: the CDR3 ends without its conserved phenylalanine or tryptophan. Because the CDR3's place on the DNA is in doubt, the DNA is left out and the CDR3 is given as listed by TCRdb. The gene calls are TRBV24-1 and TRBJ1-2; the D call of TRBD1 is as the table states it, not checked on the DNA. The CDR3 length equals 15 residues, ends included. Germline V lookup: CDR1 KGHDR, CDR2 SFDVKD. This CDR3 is CATSDAGGADYGHTS.

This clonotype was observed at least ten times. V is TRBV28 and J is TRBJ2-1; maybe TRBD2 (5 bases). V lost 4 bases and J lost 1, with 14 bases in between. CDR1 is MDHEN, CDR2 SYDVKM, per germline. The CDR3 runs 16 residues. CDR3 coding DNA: TGTGCCAGCAGTTCACGGACTCCCAATTCCTACAATGAGCAGTTCTTC. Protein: CASSSRTPNSYNEQFF.

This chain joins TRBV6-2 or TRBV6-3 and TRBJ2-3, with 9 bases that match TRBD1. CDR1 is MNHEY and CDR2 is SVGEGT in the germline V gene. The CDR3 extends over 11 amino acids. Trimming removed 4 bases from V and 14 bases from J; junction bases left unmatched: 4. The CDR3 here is CASSSGDRVYF. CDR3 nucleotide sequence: TGTGCCAGCAGTTCCGGGGACAGGGTGTATTTT.

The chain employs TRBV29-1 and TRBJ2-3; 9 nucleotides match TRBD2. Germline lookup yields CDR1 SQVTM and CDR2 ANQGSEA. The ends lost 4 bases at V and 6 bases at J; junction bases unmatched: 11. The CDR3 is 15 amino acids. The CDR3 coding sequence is TGCAGCGTTGGGATTAGCGGGAGACGAATGGATACGCAGTATTTT. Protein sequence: CSVGISGRRMDTQYF.

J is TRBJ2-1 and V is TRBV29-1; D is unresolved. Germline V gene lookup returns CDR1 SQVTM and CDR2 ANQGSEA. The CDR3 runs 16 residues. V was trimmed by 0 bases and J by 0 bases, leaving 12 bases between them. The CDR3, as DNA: TGCAGCGTTGAAGATCAGGACCGCAGCTCCTACAATGAGCAGTTCTTC. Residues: CSVEDQDRSSYNEQFF.

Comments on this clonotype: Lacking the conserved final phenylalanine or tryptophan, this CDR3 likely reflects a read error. The CDR3 DNA reads TGTGCCAGCAGTTCTGGAGTGGGAGAGACCGGGGAGCTGTTTATT. Translating it yields CASSSGVGETGELFI. The chain recombines TRBV28 with TRBJ2-2; D is possibly TRBD2 (5 bases). Germline loops: CDR1 MDHEN, CDR2 SYDVKM. V lost 4 bases and J 5 bases, leaving 14 bases between the germline ends. CDR3 length: 15 amino acids.

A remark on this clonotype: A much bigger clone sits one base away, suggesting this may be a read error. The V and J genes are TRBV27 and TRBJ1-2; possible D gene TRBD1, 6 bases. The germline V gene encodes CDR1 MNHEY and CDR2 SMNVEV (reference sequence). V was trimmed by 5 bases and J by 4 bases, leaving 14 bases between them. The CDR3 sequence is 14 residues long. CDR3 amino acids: CASSIQGSIYGYTF. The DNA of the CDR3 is TGTGCCAGCAGTATACAGGGTAGTATCTATGGCTACACCTTC.

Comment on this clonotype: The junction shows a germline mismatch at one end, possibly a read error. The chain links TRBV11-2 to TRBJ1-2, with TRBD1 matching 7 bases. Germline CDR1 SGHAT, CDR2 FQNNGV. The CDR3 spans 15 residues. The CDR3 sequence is CANSQLTGIYYGYTF. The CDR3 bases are TGTGCCAACAGCCAGCTGACAGGGATTTACTATGGCTACACCTTC.

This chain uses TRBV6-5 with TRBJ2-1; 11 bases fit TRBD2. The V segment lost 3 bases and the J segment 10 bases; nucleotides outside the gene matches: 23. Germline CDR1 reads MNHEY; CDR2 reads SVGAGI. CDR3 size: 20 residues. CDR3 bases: TGTGCCAGCAGTTATTCCGCGACCTATAGCGGGAGGGCCCTTGTTAGAGAGCAGTTCTTC. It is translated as CASSYSATYSGRALVREQFF.

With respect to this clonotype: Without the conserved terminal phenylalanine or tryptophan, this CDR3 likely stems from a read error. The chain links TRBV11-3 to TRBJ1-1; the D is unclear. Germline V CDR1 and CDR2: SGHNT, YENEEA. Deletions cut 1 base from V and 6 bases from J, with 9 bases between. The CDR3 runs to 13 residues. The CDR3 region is CASSLVRGAEAFV. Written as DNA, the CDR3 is TGTGCCAGCAGCTTAGTTCGTGGGGCTGAAGCTTTCGTT.

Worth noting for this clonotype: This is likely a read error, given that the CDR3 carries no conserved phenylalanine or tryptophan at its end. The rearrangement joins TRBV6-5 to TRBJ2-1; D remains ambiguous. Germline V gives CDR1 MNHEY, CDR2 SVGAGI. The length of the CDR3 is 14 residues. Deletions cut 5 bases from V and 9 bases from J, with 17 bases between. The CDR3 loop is CASSHGPGVGEQFY. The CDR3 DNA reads TGTGCCAGCAGTCACGGGCCGGGCGTCGGTGAGCAGTTCTAC.

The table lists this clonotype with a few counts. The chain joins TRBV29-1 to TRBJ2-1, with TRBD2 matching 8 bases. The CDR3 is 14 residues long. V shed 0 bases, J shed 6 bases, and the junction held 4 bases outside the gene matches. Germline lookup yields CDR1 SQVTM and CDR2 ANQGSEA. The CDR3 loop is CSVEEVAGLNEQFF. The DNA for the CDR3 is TGCAGCGTTGAAGAAGTAGCGGGACTCAATGAGCAGTTCTTC.

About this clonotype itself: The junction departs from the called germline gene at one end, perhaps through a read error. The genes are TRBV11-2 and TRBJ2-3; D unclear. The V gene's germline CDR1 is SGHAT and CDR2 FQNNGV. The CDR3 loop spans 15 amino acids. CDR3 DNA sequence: TGTGCCAGCAGCTTATGGTCTGAGGAAACAGATACGCTGTATTTT. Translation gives CASSLWSEETDTLYF.

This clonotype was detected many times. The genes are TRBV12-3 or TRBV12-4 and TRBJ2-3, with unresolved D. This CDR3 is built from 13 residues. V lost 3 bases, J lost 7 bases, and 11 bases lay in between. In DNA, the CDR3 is TGTGCCAGCAGTTTGGGGATCCGGAATACGCAGTATTTT. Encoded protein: CASSLGIRNTQYF.

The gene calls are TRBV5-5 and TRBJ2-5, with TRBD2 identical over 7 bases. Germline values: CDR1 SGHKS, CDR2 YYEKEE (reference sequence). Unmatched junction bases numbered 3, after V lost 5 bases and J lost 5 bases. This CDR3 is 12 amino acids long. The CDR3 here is CASSSGGETQYF. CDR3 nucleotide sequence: TGTGCCAGCAGTTCGGGGGGTGAGACCCAGTACTTC. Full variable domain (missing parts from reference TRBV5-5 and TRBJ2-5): DAGVTQSPTHLIKTRGQQVTLRCSPISGHKSVSWYQQVLGQGPQFIFQYYEKEERGRGNFPDRFSARQFPNYSSELNVNALLLGDSALYLCASSSGGETQYFGPGTRLLVL.